This T cell receptor beta chain was retrieved from a study of blood T cell repertoires in COVID-19. About the research overall: T cells, B-cell-depleted T cells, or PBMCs provided the cDNA or gDNA that served as material.

The data were produced by immunoSEQ multiplex PCR, yet TCRdb's version contains in-frame clones alone and is incomplete. The repertoire holds 200,000 or so clones, with just over 85% as singletons. The cohort comprised adults aged about 18 to 100 years residing in about two dozen US areas. The CDR3 totals 14 residues. Per germline, CDR1 SQVTM and CDR2 ANQGSEA. V was clipped by 4 bases and J by 6 bases; unmatched bases: 7. V usage is TRBV29-1 and J usage is TRBJ2-2, with 8 bases aligning to TRBD1. Source material: PBMCs or T cells enriched from blood (not recorded which). The TCR sequence derives from a woman between 40 and 55 years old with acute COVID-19. As DNA, the CDR3 is TGCAGCGTTGGTCAGGGGGCGACCGCCGGGGAGCTGTTTTTT. Translating gives CSVGQGATAGELFF.